The clone carrying this T cell receptor (beta chain) appeared a few times. Its specificity is unknown. This CDR3 has 14 amino acids. CDR1 and CDR2 (germline): ENHRY, SYGVKD. V gave up 5 bases and J gave up 4 bases, with 14 bases separating them. The sample is drawn from a study of beta chain features in type 1 diabetes. Whole-study results and caveats: Within patients, naive, central memory and Treg TCRB repertoires seemed more similar than within healthy donors. Among patients with Type 1 diabetes, TCRB CDR3s were moderately but significantly shorter in every one of the four CD4+ subsets. There was no resolution here of whether HLA type influences TCRB rearrangement.

Of the isolated RNA, all was reverse transcribed, and so the sequenced material was expressed TCRB transcripts. Assay: immunoSEQ multiplex PCR; the TCRdb copy retains only in-frame clones and omits some. This table has hundreds of thousands of clones, approximately 10% appearing once. The TCR originated in a woman aged 25 to 39 in good health. The sequenced sample was naive CD4+ T cells from blood. This chain links TRBV10-3 with TRBJ1-1; weak D call: TRBD1 (6 bases). CDR3 DNA: TGTGCCATCAGTATACAGGGCGTCGGCACTGAAGCTTTCTTT. Protein: CAISIQGVGTEAFF.